What follows is one T cell receptor (beta chain) and its context. The assay was immunoSEQ multiplex PCR, and TCRdb's table has in-frame clones only and misses some. The repertoire includes around 300,000 clones, roughly 90% of them detected once, and about 3% sits in the top ten. The data belong to a study of blood T cell repertoires in COVID-19. There are 20 residues in the CDR3. Germline trimming cut 0 bases from V and 2 bases from J; bases unmatched to any gene: 17. Germline values: CDR1 LGHDT, CDR2 YNNKEL (reference sequence). The sequencing input was PBMCs or T cells enriched from blood (not recorded which). This chain connects TRBV3-1 (or the pseudogene TRBV3-2) to TRBJ2-7; 9 positions match TRBD2. The origin of this receptor is a woman in her forties or fifties who had recovered from COVID-19. CDR3 sequence reads: CASSQDGGLAQTAAPYEQYF. For the CDR3, the DNA is TGTGCCAGCAGCCAAGATGGAGGACTAGCGCAAACTGCAGCCCCCTACGAGCAGTACTTC.